This T cell receptor beta chain is drawn from a study of T-cell reconstitution after alpha-beta-depleted transplantation in children. This clonotype has just a few counts. Germline V gene data show CDR1 as KGHSH and CDR2 as LQKENI. With V trimmed by 0 bases and J by 3 bases, 5 bases remained unmatched. The CDR3 extends over 16 amino acids. The TCRbeta library was prepared with unique molecular identifiers. TCRdb called the PCR reads again in MiXCR, with one record for every CDR3 protein. There are around 360,000 distinct CDR3 sequences in the sample; 10% occur only once, and around 2.3% lies in the top ten.

The genes are TRBV18 and TRBJ2-3; TRBD2 aligns across 8 bases. The sequence came from a human donor who donated a stem cell graft to a child with acute lymphoblastic leukemia. Sample: PBMCs from the stem cell graft donor, taken from the stem cell graft. Here the CDR3 reads CASSPPSSGQTDTQYF. The CDR3 DNA reads TGTGCCAGCTCACCACCGTCTAGCGGGCAAACAGATACGCAGTATTTT.